The present T cell receptor beta chain was sequenced within a study of OX40 agonist ivuxolimab in advanced cancers. The method was immunoSEQ multiplex PCR; TCRdb's version includes in-frame clones alone and lacks a portion of them. The table shows approximately 50,000 clones, with approximately 80% occurring only once. Overall study results and limits: Fewer expanded clones were found on average in CD4+ than in CD8+ T cells.

As for this clone: What it binds is unknown.

CDR1 and CDR2 from the germline V gene are MGHRA and YSYEKL. The CDR3 sequence is 17 residues long. With V trimmed by 5 bases and J by 1 base, 13 bases remained unmatched. The chain has TRBV4-1 and TRBJ2-5; TRBD1 matches 7 bases. The receptor's source is an adult with an advanced solid tumor such as melanoma, head and neck, liver or kidney cancer. The sequencing used CD4+ or CD8+ T cells sorted from blood, collected in a trial of the OX40 agonist ivuxolimab. The CDR3 here is CASSLSGTASLQETQYF. CDR3 DNA sequence: TGCGCCAGCAGCTTATCCGGGACAGCATCTCTCCAAGAGACCCAGTACTTC.